The rows below give T cell receptor beta chains drawn from one sample of a study of vaccination effects on CD4 cells after COVID-19. Their antigens remain unidentified. Sequencing was performed with immunoSEQ multiplex PCR; in TCRdb, only in-frame clones are kept and a portion is missing. The table records 20,000 to 25,000 clones, 73% of them present only once. The starting material was CD4+ T cells from PBMCs cultured with HCoV-229E spike peptides, obtained before COVID-19 vaccination. The receptors come from a human donor who received a COVID-19 vaccine. CDR3s include the opening cysteine and the closing phenylalanine or tryptophan. Each record gives: D gene, V gene, clone size, J gene, CDR3 protein, CDR3 DNA. A D gene is named only where the DNA matches it firmly. Size is omitted from some rows. Given values are once, few, many or a class for expanded clones.

-,TRBV5-1,few,TRBJ2-7,CASSLGPNQAGLTYEQYF,TGCGCCAGCAGCTTGGGACCCAACCAAGCCGGCCTAACCTACGAGCAGTACTTC
-,TRBV9,-,TRBJ2-2,CASSARDPNTGELFF,TGTGCCAGCAGCGCCCGGGACCCAAACACCGGGGAGCTGTTTTTT
-,TRBV21-1,-,TRBJ1-3,CASSLRSPIYF,TGTGCCAGCAGCTTAAGATCTCCCATATATTTT
TRBD2,TRBV5-1,-,TRBJ2-7,CASSRSRTSGTYEQYF,TGCGCCAGCAGCCGAAGTCGTACTAGCGGAACCTACGAGCAGTACTTC
TRBD1,TRBV19,-,TRBJ1-3,CASSIGTGAGNTIYF,TGTGCCAGTAGTATAGGCACAGGGGCCGGAAACACCATATATTTT
TRBD1,TRBV7-8,-,TRBJ2-1,CASSLPTGYHEQFF,TGTGCCAGCAGCTTACCGACAGGGTACCATGAGCAGTTCTTC
-,TRBV10-3,-,TRBJ1-4,CAISGTETNEKLFF,TGTGCCATCAGTGGGACAGAGACTAATGAAAAACTGTTTTTT
TRBD1,TRBV6-5,-,TRBJ1-1,CASSQSGTVNTEAFF,TGTGCCAGCAGTCAATCCGGGACAGTGAACACTGAAGCTTTCTTT
TRBD1,TRBV30,-,TRBJ1-4,CAAYRGDANEKLFF,TGTGCCGCCTACAGGGGGGACGCTAATGAAAAACTGTTTTTT
-,TRBV5-1,once,TRBJ1-3,CASSEGVGSGNTIYF,TGCGCCAGCAGCGAGGGAGTAGGATCTGGAAACACCATATATTTT
-,TRBV10-1,-,TRBJ2-5,CASQQGLQETQYF,TGCGCCAGCCAACAGGGCCTCCAAGAGACCCAGTACTTC
-,TRBV6-5,-,TRBJ1-5,CASNPGVGNQPQHF,TGTGCCAGCAACCCGGGTGTGGGCAATCAGCCCCAGCATTTT
-,TRBV6-5,-,TRBJ1-4,CATARQINEKLFF,TGTGCCACCGCCCGACAGATCAATGAAAAACTGTTTTTT
-,TRBV7-2,-,TRBJ1-2,CASSLGGTSGYTF,TGTGCCAGCAGCTTAGGCGGGACCTCCGGCTACACCTTC
TRBD1,TRBV11-3,-,TRBJ1-1,CASSPGQGGTEAFF,TGTGCCAGCAGCCCGGGACAGGGCGGCACTGAAGCTTTCTTT
-,TRBV30,-,TRBJ2-7,CAWLPKGVLSYEQYF,TGTGCCTGGTTACCAAAAGGGGTTTTATCCTACGAGCAGTACTTC
TRBD2,TRBV27,-,TRBJ2-2,CASSFRRWREGRANTGELFF,TGTGCCAGCAGTTTCCGCCGGTGGCGGGAGGGACGGGCTAACACCGGGGAGCTGTTTTTT
-,TRBV19,-,TRBJ2-7,CASSFSQSFSYEQYF,TGTGCCAGTAGTTTTTCCCAGAGTTTTTCCTACGAGCAGTACTTC
TRBD1,TRBV5-1,-,TRBJ2-6,CASSSGQGTSGANVLTF,TGCGCCAGCAGCTCTGGACAGGGGACCTCTGGGGCCAACGTCCTGACTTTC
-,TRBV4-1,-,TRBJ1-5,CASSQGVLGSNQPQHF,TGCGCCAGCAGCCAAGGAGTCTTAGGAAGCAATCAGCCCCAGCATTTT
TRBD1,TRBV10-3,-,TRBJ1-5,CAISGGETGGGNQPQHF,TGTGCCATCAGTGGAGGGGAAACAGGGGGTGGCAATCAGCCCCAGCATTTT
-,TRBV7-6,-,TRBJ2-6,CASSLALKGSGANVLTF,TGTGCCAGCAGCTTAGCGTTAAAGGGGAGCGGGGCCAACGTCCTGACTTTC
-,TRBV5-1,-,TRBJ1-1,CASTGRTGEDTEAFF,TGCGCCAGCACCGGACGAACAGGCGAGGACACTGAAGCTTTCTTT
TRBD2,TRBV4-2,-,TRBJ2-1,CASSQVPLAGGYNEQFF,TGTGCCAGCAGCCAAGTCCCCCTAGCGGGAGGCTACAATGAGCAGTTCTTC
-,TRBV19,-,TRBJ2-3,CASSMSGIRTDTQYF,TGTGCCAGTAGTATGTCAGGCATCCGCACAGATACGCAGTATTTT
TRBD1,TRBV5-1,-,TRBJ2-1,CASSGGQTGGSSYNEQFF,TGCGCCAGCAGCGGCGGGCAGACAGGGGGTTCCTCCTACAATGAGCAGTTCTTC
-,TRBV5-1,-,TRBJ2-1,CASSLEYSDNEQFF,TGCGCCAGCAGCTTGGAGTACAGTGACAATGAGCAGTTCTTC
-,TRBV5-5,-,TRBJ1-2,CASSPDIGFINYGYTF,TGTGCCAGCAGCCCCGACATCGGGTTCATTAACTATGGCTACACCTTC
TRBD1,TRBV4-1,-,TRBJ1-3,CASSQGDRGIGNTIYF,TGCGCCAGCAGCCAAGGGGACAGGGGGATAGGAAACACCATATATTTT
-,TRBV25-1,once,TRBJ2-2,CASSANTGNTGELFF,TGTGCCAGCAGTGCAAACACAGGAAACACCGGGGAGCTGTTTTTT
-,TRBV24-1,-,TRBJ2-5,CATSSGETQYF,TGTGCCACCAGTAGCGGGGAGACCCAGTACTTC
-,TRBV6-1,-,TRBJ1-2,CASSEGYVAAVYGYTF,TGTGCCAGCAGTGAAGGGTATGTCGCAGCTGTCTATGGCTACACCTTC
-,TRBV5-8,few,TRBJ1-4,CASSFKAPPNEKLFF,TGTGCCAGCAGCTTTAAGGCCCCACCGAATGAAAAACTGTTTTTT